Presented here are 25 T cell receptor beta chains from one specimen sequenced in a study of neurological immune-mediated disorders. Time point noted: longitudinal time-point 2. MiXCR, run by TCRdb on the 5' RACE reads, gives a single entry per CDR3 protein. The data hold roughly 34,000 distinct CDR3 sequences, with 13% observed a single time. Sequencing was carried out using PBMCs. All receptors come from a woman aged 40 to 50 in good health.

This clonotype has ten or more counts. Here the CDR3 DNA reads TGTGCCAGCAGGGGGACACACGTTAATTCACCCCTCCACTTT. It encodes CASRGTHVNSPLHF. This chain uses TRBV25-1 with TRBJ1-6; weak D call: TRBD1 (6 bases). Trimming stripped 6 bases from V and 6 bases from J, with 12 bases between. Per the germline V gene, CDR1 is MGHDK and CDR2 is SYGVNS. The CDR3 contains 14 residues. Supplemented by reference TRBV25-1 and TRBJ1-6, the full variable domain reads EADIYQTPRYLVIGTGKKITLECSQTMGHDKMYWYQQDPGMELHLIHYSYGVNSTEKGDLSSESTVSRIRTEHFPLTLESARPSHTSQYLCASRGTHVNSPLHFGNGTRLTVT.

This clonotype was seen many times. The rearrangement links TRBV29-1 to TRBJ1-4, with D possibly being TRBD1 (5 bases). The length of the CDR3 is 15 residues. Germline CDR1 SQVTM, CDR2 ANQGSEA. The V end lost 1 base, the J end lost 5 bases, and 14 bases lay between the germline ends. The CDR3 DNA sequence: TGCAGCGTTGAAGGCGGGGCAGAGGAAAATGAAAAACTGTTTTTT. This translates into CSVEGGAEENEKLFF.

This clonotype rates as medium-sized. This chain connects TRBV7-2 to TRBJ2-1; D unclear. This CDR3 contains 15 residues. The germline gives CDR1 SGHTA, CDR2 FQGNSA. V was shortened by 5 bases and J by 8 bases, with 19 bases between the two germline ends. The CDR3 sequence is CASSPQPEKRHEQFF. Here the CDR3 DNA reads TGTGCCAGCAGCCCGCAGCCGGAAAAGCGTCATGAGCAGTTCTTC.

In its sample, this clonotype was seen many times. The V and J genes are TRBV4-3 and TRBJ1-6; the D is unclear. This CDR3 has 17 residues. The germline V and J ends were trimmed by 0 bases and 7 bases, with 16 bases remaining between them. Germline V lookup: CDR1 LGHNA, CDR2 YSLEER. CDR3 region: CASSQDLYGDANSPLHF. In nucleotides, the CDR3 is TGCGCCAGCAGCCAAGATTTGTACGGGGATGCAAATTCACCCCTCCACTTT.

At least ten counts were recorded for this clonotype. The V gene is TRBV6-5, the J gene TRBJ1-1; TRBD1 is a possible D gene (5 bases). The CDR3 runs to 15 residues. Trimming removed 6 bases at V and 1 base at J, with 15 bases between. CDR1 and CDR2 (germline): MNHEY, SVGAGI. The DNA for the CDR3 is TGTGCCAGCAGCAAAAGCCGGGACGGGAACACTGAAGCTTTCTTT. Residues: CASSKSRDGNTEAFF.

This clonotype occurred many times. The rearrangement links TRBV29-1 to TRBJ1-3; D gene uncertain. The CDR3 is 13 amino acids. Germline CDR1 reads SQVTM; CDR2 reads ANQGSEA. Trimming removed 5 bases at V and 2 bases at J, with 10 bases between. CDR3 sequence (DNA): TGCAGCGTTATAGGGAACACTGGAAACACCATATATTTT. Protein product: CSVIGNTGNTIYF.

This clonotype was observed at least ten times. The chain has TRBV20-1 and TRBJ2-1; 7 bases align to TRBD2. The CDR3 consists of 12 residues. Germline V gives CDR1 DFQATT, CDR2 SNEGSKA (reference sequence). With 6 bases clipped from V and 8 bases from J, the junction kept 7 bases outside the gene matches. This CDR3 reads CSAPPGLDEQFF. Written as DNA, the CDR3 is TGCAGTGCCCCCCCAGGACTAGATGAGCAGTTCTTC.

This clonotype has ten or more counts. The gene calls are TRBV20-1 and TRBJ2-2; a possible D gene is TRBD1 (5 bases). The CDR3 covers 16 residues. Germline CDR1 is DFQATT and CDR2 is SNEGSKA (reference sequence). The ends were cut back, 0 bases at V and 0 bases at J, with 11 bases in the middle. The CDR3 DNA is TGCAGTGCTAGAGACTCACGACAGTCGAACACCGGGGAGCTGTTTTTT. This encodes CSARDSRQSNTGELFF.

V gene TRBV5-1 combines with J gene TRBJ2-6; no clear D gene. The CDR3 runs to 17 residues. In germline, CDR1 is SGHRS, CDR2 YFSETQ. Between the trimmed V and J ends, which lost 0 bases and 0 bases, there was a span of 10 bases. This CDR3 is CASSLVPPSSGANVLTF. CDR3 in DNA: TGCGCCAGCAGCTTGGTACCCCCATCCTCTGGGGCCAACGTCCTGACTTTC.

This clonotype showed up many times. The chain links TRBV2 to TRBJ1-3, with no clear D. In germline, CDR1 is SNHLY, CDR2 FYNNEI. This CDR3 has 14 amino acids. The ends were cut back, 8 bases at V and 0 bases at J, with 11 bases in the middle. The CDR3 is CASLPLSSGNTIYF. The CDR3 DNA is TGTGCCAGCCTGCCTCTGAGCTCTGGAAACACCATATATTTT. The full variable domain, rest sourced from reference TRBV2 and TRBJ1-3, is EPEVTQTPSHQVTQMGQEVILRCVPISNHLYFYWYRQILGQKVEFLVSFYNNEISEKSEIFDDQFSVERPDGSNFTLKIRSTKLEDSAMYFCASLPLSSGNTIYFGEGSWLTVV.

The gene calls are TRBV2 and TRBJ2-1, with unresolved D. CDR1 is SNHLY, CDR2 FYNNEI, per germline. The CDR3 runs 15 residues. V was pared by 0 bases and J by 3 bases, with 9 bases between. In DNA form, the CDR3 reads TGTGCCAGCAGTGAAGCCCAGAAGTACTACAATGAGCAGTTCTTC. Its translation: CASSEAQKYYNEQFF.

This clonotype has at least ten counts. V usage is TRBV7-2 and J usage is TRBJ2-7; 12 bases align to TRBD2. The CDR3 is 17 residues long. Germline V CDR1 and CDR2: SGHTA, FQGNSA. The ends lost 5 bases at V and 1 base at J; junction bases unmatched: 9. CDR3 in amino acids: CASSPKTGLAGSYEQYF. The CDR3 DNA reads TGTGCCAGCAGCCCCAAGACAGGACTAGCGGGGTCCTACGAGCAGTACTTC.

This clonotype was found many times. This sequence joins TRBV6-2 or TRBV6-3 and TRBJ2-1, with a tentative D call TRBD2 (6 bases). The V gene's germline CDR1 is MNHEY and CDR2 SVGEGT. This CDR3 spans 14 amino acids. Trimming shortened V by 6 bases and J by 3 bases, and 12 bases separated the two germline ends. CDR3 sequence: CASSRDLGYNEQFF. In nucleotides, the CDR3 is TGTGCCAGCAGCCGGGACTTAGGCTACAATGAGCAGTTCTTC.

This clonotype appeared many times. CDR3 DNA sequence: TGTGCCATCAGAGGGACGGAACAAGAGACCCAGTACTTC. It translates to CAIRGTEQETQYF. This chain links TRBV10-3 with TRBJ2-5; D may correspond to TRBD1 or TRBD2 (5 bases each). Per the germline V gene, CDR1 is ENHRY and CDR2 is SYGVKD. With 6 bases removed from V and 2 bases from J, the gap between germline ends came to 10 bases. The CDR3 covers 13 residues.

This clonotype has ten or more counts. V usage is TRBV20-1 and J usage is TRBJ2-7, with D uncertain. Germline CDR1 is DFQATT and CDR2 is SNEGSKA (reference sequence). The CDR3 is 13 residues long. The V end was cut by 3 bases, the J end by 3 bases, with 12 bases between. The CDR3 spells CSASSNRHYEQYF. The CDR3 DNA reads as TGCAGTGCTAGCTCTAACCGGCACTACGAGCAGTACTTC.

This clonotype has ten or more counts. The V and J genes are TRBV4-1 and TRBJ2-1; the D gene is possibly TRBD2 (7 bases). The CDR3 runs 16 residues. Deletions cut 1 base from V and 12 bases from J, with 22 bases between. The V gene's germline CDR1 is MGHRA and CDR2 YSYEKL. In DNA, the CDR3 is TGCGCCAGCAGCCAAGTAGGGGGGGGAGCCCTGGGTGCGCAGTTCTTC. Protein: CASSQVGGGALGAQFF.

This clonotype was counted at least ten times. The J gene is TRBJ2-1, the V gene TRBV24-1; D unclear. CDR1 is KGHDR, CDR2 SFDVKD, per germline. The CDR3 runs to 13 residues. V lost 7 bases and J 4 bases, leaving 10 bases between the germline ends. The CDR3 coding sequence is TGTGCCACCAGGATAGACGGGTACAATGAGCAGTTCTTC. This sequence encodes CATRIDGYNEQFF.

In its sample, this clonotype was seen many times. The gene calls are TRBV6-6 and TRBJ2-1, with 10 nucleotides matching TRBD2. The CDR3 has 15 amino acids. CDR1 and CDR2 from the germline V gene are MNHNY and SVGAGI (reference sequence). The ends lost 6 bases at V and 8 bases at J; junction bases unmatched: 10. The CDR3 DNA reads TGTGCCAGCAGGGTCACTAGCGGGAAGACGCATGAGCAGTTCTTC. Its translation is CASRVTSGKTHEQFF.

This clonotype was seen at least ten times. The V gene is TRBV5-1, the J gene TRBJ2-3; TRBD2 aligns across 7 bases. Trimming took 2 bases from V and 2 from J; bases not matched to a gene: 14. The CDR3 has 18 residues. Germline loops: CDR1 SGHRS, CDR2 YFSETQ. CDR3 region: CASSFGPGTGRVTDTQYF. The CDR3 DNA reads TGCGCCAGCAGCTTCGGACCGGGGACTGGGAGGGTCACAGATACGCAGTATTTT.

This clonotype was observed at least ten times. The chain links TRBV5-5 to TRBJ1-2; D is unresolved. CDR1 SGHKS and CDR2 YYEKEE come from the germline V gene (reference sequence). V gave up 0 bases and J gave up 3 bases, with 9 bases separating them. The CDR3 length is 14 residues. As DNA, the CDR3 is TGTGCCAGCAGCTTGGAACCAGGCCACTATGGCTACACCTTC. As protein: CASSLEPGHYGYTF.

This clonotype was seen at least ten times. The genes are TRBV5-5 and TRBJ1-2; D ambiguous. CDR3 length: 13 residues. Trimming pared 2 bases from V and 2 bases from J, leaving 7 bases between. Germline CDR1 and CDR2: SGHKS and YYEKEE (reference sequence). The CDR3 coding sequence is TGTGCCAGCAGCTTTGCCGGAAACTATGGCTACACCTTC. Its translation: CASSFAGNYGYTF.

This clonotype has at least ten counts. V and J are TRBV4-3 and TRBJ2-1, with 7 bases identical to TRBD1. The V and J ends lost 3 bases and 0 bases, in that order; junction bases with no gene match: 5. The CDR3 spans 16 residues. CDR1 and CDR2 from the germline V gene are LGHNA and YSLEER. This chain's CDR3 is CASSQDRPSSYNEQFF. The CDR3 nucleotides are TGCGCCAGCAGCCAGGACAGGCCGAGCTCCTACAATGAGCAGTTCTTC.

The table lists this clonotype with many counts. The chain is built from TRBV3-1 and TRBJ1-2; D is unclear. Germline loops: CDR1 LGHDT, CDR2 YNNKEL (reference sequence). The CDR3 extends over 13 amino acids. Between the trimmed V and J ends, which lost 2 bases and 7 bases, there was a span of 11 bases. CDR3: CASSQMVQAGYTF. The DNA for the CDR3 is TGTGCCAGCAGCCAAATGGTTCAAGCTGGCTACACCTTC. Complete variable domain (other parts from reference TRBV3-1 and TRBJ1-2): DTAVSQTPKYLVTQMGNDKSIKCEQNLGHDTMYWYKQDSKKFLKIMFSYNNKELIINETVPNRFSPKSPDKAHLNLHINSLELGDSAVYFCASSQMVQAGYTFGSGTRLTVV.

This clonotype has ten or more counts. The J gene is TRBJ2-6, the V gene TRBV6-5; D unclear. With 7 bases removed from V and 0 bases from J, the gap between germline ends came to 4 bases. Germline values: CDR1 MNHEY, CDR2 SVGAGI. The CDR3 contains 13 residues. CDR3 in DNA: TGTGCCAGCACCCGCTCTGGGGCCAACGTCCTGACTTTC. Its translation is CASTRSGANVLTF.

This clonotype has at least ten counts. J is TRBJ1-1 and V is TRBV5-1, with 8 nucleotides matching TRBD1. V lost 0 bases and J lost 5; bases outside the gene matches: 6. The CDR3 loop spans 15 amino acids. Germline V lookup: CDR1 SGHRS, CDR2 YFSETQ. CDR3 in amino acids: CASSLAGGAGTEAFF. CDR3 DNA sequence: TGCGCCAGCAGCTTGGCAGGGGGCGCGGGGACTGAAGCTTTCTTT. Complete variable domain (other parts from reference TRBV5-1 and TRBJ1-1): KAGVTQTPRYLIKTRGQQVTLSCSPISGHRSVSWYQQTPGQGLQFLFEYFSETQRNKGNFPGRFSGRQFSNSRSEMNVSTLELGDSALYLCASSLAGGAGTEAFFGQGTRLTVV.